These 3 T cell receptor beta chains share one sample of origin, sequenced in a study of T cell responses to AZD1222 COVID-19 vaccine. Assay used: immunoSEQ multiplex PCR; TCRdb lists only in-frame clones, some missing. The data show some 170,000 clones, roughly nine tenths seen once. Material: peripheral blood, obtained on day 0 of AZD1222 vaccination. These receptors were taken from an adult in good health.

This chain joins TRBV5-1 and TRBJ2-5, with D possibly being TRBD1 or TRBD2 (6 bases each). Germline V gene sequence: CDR1 SGHRS, CDR2 YFSETQ. Trimming stripped 4 bases from V and 0 bases from J, with 16 bases between. The CDR3 extends over 16 amino acids. Here the CDR3 reads CASSGLGGGYQETQYF. DNA of the CDR3: TGCGCCAGCAGCGGCCTCGGAGGGGGGTACCAAGAGACCCAGTACTTC.

This clone was seen a single time. V is TRBV5-6 and J is TRBJ2-7; 11 bases are a match to TRBD2. The CDR3 totals 16 residues. CDR1 is SGHDT, CDR2 YYEEEE, per germline. After removal of 0 bases from V and 7 bases from J, the junction contained 9 bases not matched to a gene. In nucleotides, the CDR3 is TGTGCCAGCAGCTTGGGACTAGCGGGGTTTCTGGGTGAGCAGTACGTC. Translating it yields CASSLGLAGFLGEQYV.

The chain carries TRBV5-4 and TRBJ2-7; 7 positions match TRBD1. The V segment lost 4 bases and the J segment 3 bases; nucleotides outside the gene matches: 10. This CDR3 region has 15 residues. Germline values: CDR1 SGHNT, CDR2 YYREEE (reference sequence). This CDR3 is CASSRDSSGGYEQYF. The CDR3 DNA is TGTGCCAGCAGCCGGGACAGCTCAGGGGGCTACGAGCAGTACTTC.